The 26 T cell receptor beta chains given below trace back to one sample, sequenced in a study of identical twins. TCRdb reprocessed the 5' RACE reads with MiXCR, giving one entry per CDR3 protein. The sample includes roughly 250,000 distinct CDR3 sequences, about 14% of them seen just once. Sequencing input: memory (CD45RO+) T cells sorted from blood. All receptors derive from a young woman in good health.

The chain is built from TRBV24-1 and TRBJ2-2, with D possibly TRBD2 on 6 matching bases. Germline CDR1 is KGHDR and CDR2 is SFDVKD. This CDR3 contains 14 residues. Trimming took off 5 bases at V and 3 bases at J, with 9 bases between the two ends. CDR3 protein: CATSGSGDTGELFF. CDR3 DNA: TGTGCCACCAGTGGCTCGGGGGACACCGGGGAGCTGTTTTTT.

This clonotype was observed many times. CDR3 bases: TGTGCCAGCACCCCGCCCGGGGGAGCTAACACTGAAGCTTTCTTT. This codes for CASTPPGGANTEAFF. V gene TRBV12-3 or TRBV12-4 combines with J gene TRBJ1-1, with D possibly being TRBD1 (5 bases). V lost 7 bases and J lost 2, with 17 bases in between. The CDR3 is 15 amino acids.

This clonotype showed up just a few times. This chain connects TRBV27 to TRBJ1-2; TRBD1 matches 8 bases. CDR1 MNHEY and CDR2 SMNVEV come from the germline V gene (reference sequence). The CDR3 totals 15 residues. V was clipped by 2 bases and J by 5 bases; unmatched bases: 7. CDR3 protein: CASSLRAGTGYGYTF. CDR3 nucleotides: TGTGCCAGCAGTTTAAGGGCCGGGACAGGATATGGCTACACCTTC.

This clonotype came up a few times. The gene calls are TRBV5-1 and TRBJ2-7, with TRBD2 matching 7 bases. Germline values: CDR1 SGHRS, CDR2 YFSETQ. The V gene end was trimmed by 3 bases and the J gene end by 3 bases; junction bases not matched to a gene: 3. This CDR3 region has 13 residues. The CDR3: CASSWGGDYEQYF. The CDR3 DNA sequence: TGCGCCAGCAGCTGGGGGGGAGACTACGAGCAGTACTTC.

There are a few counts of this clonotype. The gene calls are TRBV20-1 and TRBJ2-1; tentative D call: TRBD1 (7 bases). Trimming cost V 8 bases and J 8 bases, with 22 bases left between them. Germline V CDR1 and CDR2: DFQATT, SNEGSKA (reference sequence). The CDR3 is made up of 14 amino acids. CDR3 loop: CSFFQAGGMYEQFF. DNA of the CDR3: TGCAGTTTTTTTCAAGCAGGGGGGATGTATGAGCAGTTCTTC.

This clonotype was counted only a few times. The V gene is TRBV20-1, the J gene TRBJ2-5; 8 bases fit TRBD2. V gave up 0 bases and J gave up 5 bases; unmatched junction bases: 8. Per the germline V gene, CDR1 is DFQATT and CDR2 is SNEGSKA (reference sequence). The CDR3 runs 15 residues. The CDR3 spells CSARDKSSGSETQYF. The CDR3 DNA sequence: TGCAGTGCTAGAGATAAGTCCAGCGGGAGCGAGACCCAGTACTTC.

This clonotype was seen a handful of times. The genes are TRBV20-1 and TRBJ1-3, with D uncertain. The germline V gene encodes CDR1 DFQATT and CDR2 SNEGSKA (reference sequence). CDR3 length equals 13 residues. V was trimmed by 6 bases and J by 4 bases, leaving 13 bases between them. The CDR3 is CSAAGPGGNTIYF. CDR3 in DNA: TGCAGTGCAGCCGGCCCGGGAGGAAACACCATATATTTT.

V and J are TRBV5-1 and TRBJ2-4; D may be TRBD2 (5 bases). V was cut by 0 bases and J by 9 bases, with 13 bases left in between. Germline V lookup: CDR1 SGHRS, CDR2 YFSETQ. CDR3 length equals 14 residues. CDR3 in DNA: TGCGCCAGCAGCTTGGCCCTTCTAGCAACCATTCAGTACTTC. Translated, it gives CASSLALLATIQYF.

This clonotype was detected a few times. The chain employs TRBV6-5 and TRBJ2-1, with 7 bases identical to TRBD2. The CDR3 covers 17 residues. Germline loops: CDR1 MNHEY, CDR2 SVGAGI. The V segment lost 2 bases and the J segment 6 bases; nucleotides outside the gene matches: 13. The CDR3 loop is CASSYLVAGVGVNEQFF. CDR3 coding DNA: TGTGCCAGCAGTTACCTCGTGGCGGGAGTGGGGGTCAATGAGCAGTTCTTC.

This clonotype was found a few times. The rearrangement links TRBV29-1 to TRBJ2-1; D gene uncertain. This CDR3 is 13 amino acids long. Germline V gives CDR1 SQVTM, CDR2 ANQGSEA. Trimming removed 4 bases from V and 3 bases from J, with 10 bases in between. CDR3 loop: CSVVELYYNEQFF. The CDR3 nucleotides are TGCAGCGTTGTGGAACTATACTACAATGAGCAGTTCTTC.

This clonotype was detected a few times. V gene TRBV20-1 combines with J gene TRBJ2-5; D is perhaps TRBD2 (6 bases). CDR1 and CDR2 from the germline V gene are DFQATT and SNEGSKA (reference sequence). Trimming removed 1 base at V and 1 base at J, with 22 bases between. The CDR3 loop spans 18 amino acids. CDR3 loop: CSARAPQPGGGTQETQYF. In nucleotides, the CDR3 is TGCAGTGCTAGAGCCCCGCAACCCGGCGGAGGGACCCAAGAGACCCAGTACTTC.

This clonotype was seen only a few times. CDR3 amino acids: CASSLDPVPLGVQFF. CDR3 sequence (DNA): TGTGCCAGCAGCTTAGATCCGGTTCCCCTGGGGGTGCAGTTCTTC. The chain is built from TRBV7-2 and TRBJ2-1; D may match TRBD1 or TRBD2 (5 bases each). The V end was cut by 1 base, the J end by 12 bases, with 19 bases between. Germline V gene lookup returns CDR1 SGHTA and CDR2 FQGNSA. This CDR3 is 15 amino acids long.

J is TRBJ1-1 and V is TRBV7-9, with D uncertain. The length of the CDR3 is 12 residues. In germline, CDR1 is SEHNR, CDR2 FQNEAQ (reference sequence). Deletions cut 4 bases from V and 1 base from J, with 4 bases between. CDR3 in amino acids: CASSSSNTEAFF. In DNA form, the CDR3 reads TGTGCCAGCAGCTCCTCGAACACTGAAGCTTTCTTT.

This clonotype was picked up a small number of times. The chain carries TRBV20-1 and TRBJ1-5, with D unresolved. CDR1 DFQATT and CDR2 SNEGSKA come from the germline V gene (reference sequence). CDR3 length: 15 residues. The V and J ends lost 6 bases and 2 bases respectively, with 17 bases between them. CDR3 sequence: CSAKKDSGGNQPQHF. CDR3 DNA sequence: TGCAGTGCCAAGAAGGATTCTGGGGGCAATCAGCCCCAGCATTTT.

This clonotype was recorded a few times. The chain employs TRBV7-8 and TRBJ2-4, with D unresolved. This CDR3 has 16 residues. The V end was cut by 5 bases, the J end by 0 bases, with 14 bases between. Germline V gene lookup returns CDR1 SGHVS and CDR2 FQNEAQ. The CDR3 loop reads CASSAPRILAKNIQYF. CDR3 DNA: TGTGCCAGCAGCGCCCCACGGATACTAGCCAAAAACATTCAGTACTTC.

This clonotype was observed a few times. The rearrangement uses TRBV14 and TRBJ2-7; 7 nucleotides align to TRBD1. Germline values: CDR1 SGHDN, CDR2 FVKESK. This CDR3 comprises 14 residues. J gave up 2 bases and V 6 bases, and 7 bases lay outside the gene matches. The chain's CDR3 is CASSKQGSTYEQYF. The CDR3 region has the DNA TGTGCCAGCAGTAAACAGGGGTCCACCTACGAGCAGTACTTC.

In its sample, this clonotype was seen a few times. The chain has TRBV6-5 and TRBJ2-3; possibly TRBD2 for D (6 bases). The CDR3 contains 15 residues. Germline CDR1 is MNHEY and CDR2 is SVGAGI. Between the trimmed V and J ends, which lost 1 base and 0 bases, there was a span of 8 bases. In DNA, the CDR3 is TGTGCCAGCAGTTACTGGGGGGTTAGCACAGATACGCAGTATTTT. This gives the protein CASSYWGVSTDTQYF.

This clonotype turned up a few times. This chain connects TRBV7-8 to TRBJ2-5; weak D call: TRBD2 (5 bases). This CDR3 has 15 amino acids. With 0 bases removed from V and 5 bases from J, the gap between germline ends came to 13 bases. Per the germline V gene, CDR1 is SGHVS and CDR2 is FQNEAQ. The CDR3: CASSLALAPGETQYF. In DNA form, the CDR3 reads TGTGCCAGCAGCTTAGCGCTCGCCCCGGGGGAGACCCAGTACTTC.

CDR3 sequence (DNA): TGCAGTGCTTCCGTAGGGGCTAACTATGGCTACACCTTC. Residues: CSASVGANYGYTF. V and J are TRBV20-1 and TRBJ1-2, with a possible D match to TRBD1 (5 bases). The V and J ends lost 5 bases and 0 bases respectively, with 10 bases between them. The CDR3 consists of 13 residues. Germline assignment: CDR1 DFQATT and CDR2 SNEGSKA (reference sequence).

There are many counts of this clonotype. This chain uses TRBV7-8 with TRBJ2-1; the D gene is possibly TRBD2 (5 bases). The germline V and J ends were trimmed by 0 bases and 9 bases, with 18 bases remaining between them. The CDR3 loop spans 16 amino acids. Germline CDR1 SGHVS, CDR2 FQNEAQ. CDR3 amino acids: CASSLAESGTGSEQFF. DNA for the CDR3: TGTGCCAGCAGCTTAGCAGAAAGCGGAACGGGGTCTGAGCAGTTCTTC.

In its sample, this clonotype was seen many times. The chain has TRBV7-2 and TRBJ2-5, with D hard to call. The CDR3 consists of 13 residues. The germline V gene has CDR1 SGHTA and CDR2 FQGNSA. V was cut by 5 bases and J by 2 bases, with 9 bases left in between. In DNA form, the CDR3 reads TGTGCCAGCAGCCGAAGATCTCAAGAGACCCAGTACTTC. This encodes CASSRRSQETQYF.

The chain's CDR3 is CAISETTGTEAFF. The CDR3, as DNA: TGTGCCATCAGTGAGACGACAGGAACTGAAGCTTTCTTT. This sequence joins TRBV10-3 and TRBJ1-1; maybe TRBD1 (6 bases). The ends were cut back, 2 bases at V and 5 bases at J, with 9 bases in the middle. The CDR3 extends over 13 amino acids. Germline assignment: CDR1 ENHRY and CDR2 SYGVKD.

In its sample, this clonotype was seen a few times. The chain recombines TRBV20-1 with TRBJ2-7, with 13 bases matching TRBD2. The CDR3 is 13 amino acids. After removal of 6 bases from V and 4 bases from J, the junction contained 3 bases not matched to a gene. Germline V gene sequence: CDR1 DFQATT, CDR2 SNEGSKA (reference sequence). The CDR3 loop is CSATSGGAYEQYF. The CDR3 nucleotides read TGCAGTGCAACTAGCGGGGGGGCGTACGAGCAGTACTTC.

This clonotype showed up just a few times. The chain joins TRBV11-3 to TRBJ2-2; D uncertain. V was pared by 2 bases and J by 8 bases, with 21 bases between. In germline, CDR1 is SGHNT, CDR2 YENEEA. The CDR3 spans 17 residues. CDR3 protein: CASSLFSGFRRSGELFF. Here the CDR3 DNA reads TGTGCCAGCAGCTTATTTTCTGGCTTTCGGCGGTCTGGGGAGCTGTTTTTT.

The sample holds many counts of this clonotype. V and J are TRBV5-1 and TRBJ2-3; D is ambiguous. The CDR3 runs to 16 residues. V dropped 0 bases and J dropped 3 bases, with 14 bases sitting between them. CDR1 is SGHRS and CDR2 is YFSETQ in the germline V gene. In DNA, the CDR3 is TGCGCCAGCAGCTTGGCCGGAGAGCACATAACAGATACGCAGTATTTT. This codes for CASSLAGEHITDTQYF.

CDR3 DNA sequence: TGTGCCAGCACCCAACTTGGGGGCCTCTACACCTTC. The encoded protein is CASTQLGGLYTF. J is TRBJ1-2 and V is TRBV2, with a possible D match to TRBD1 (6 bases). Germline V gene lookup returns CDR1 SNHLY and CDR2 FYNNEI. V gave up 7 bases and J gave up 10 bases, with 16 bases separating them. The CDR3 is made up of 12 amino acids.